Reported below is one T cell receptor beta chain. The antigen is unknown. RNA transcripts gave rise to amplified TCR beta CDR3 regions. When the TCR CDR3 underwent first-round RT-PCR, the HTBI primer set was used. Each CDR3 protein gets one entry after TCRdb re-called the multiplex PCR reads with MiXCR. The table shows approximately 600,000 distinct CDR3 sequences, with roughly 17% occurring only once. The CDR3 extends over 16 amino acids. From germline, CDR1 is MNHEY and CDR2 SMNVEV (reference sequence). Trimming removed 5 bases from V and 6 bases from J, with 20 bases in between. The data were taken from a study of T cells in Graves' hyperthyroidism and ophthalmopathy. Notes on the study in general: Model output signaled ophthalmopathy a median 6.5 months ahead of onset. Ophthalmopathy was told apart from stable hyperthyroidism by a 13 V-J model. Peripheral blood also featured most of the thyroid clonotypes expanded above 0.001.

This TCR was sampled from a woman between 25 and 40 years old with Graves' hyperthyroidism. V gene TRBV27 combines with J gene TRBJ2-1; tentatively, D is TRBD2 (7 bases). What was sequenced was blood. The CDR3 sequence: CASSLRGAGLVNEQFF. The CDR3 DNA sequence: TGTGCCAGCAGTCTCCGGGGGGCGGGACTGGTCAATGAGCAGTTCTTC.